This TCR beta chain appears in the sequencing data of a study of T cell repertoires in cytomegalovirus infection. Across the whole study: Carrying CMV and the relevant HLA type showed in public TCR beta signatures.

This clonotype was found many times. The antigen remains unidentified. TCRdb re-derived calls from the reads in MiXCR, one entry per CDR3 protein. The sample lists 270,000 or so distinct CDR3 sequences, about 18% occurring once. CDR3 length equals 17 residues. The germline V and J ends were trimmed by 4 bases and 2 bases, with 15 bases remaining between them. Germline CDR1 and CDR2: SNHLY and FYNNEI. General study findings and limits: Within the response measured ex vivo, HLA-C-restricted CMV-specific TCR beta clonotypes were dominant. Based on cumulative public TCR beta family frequency, carriers of CMV plus the relevant HLA were identified.

The genes are TRBV2 and TRBJ2-6, with D possibly being TRBD1 or TRBD2 (6 bases each). The receptor was derived from a human donor in good health (CMV status not recorded). Some clones in this sample may be carry-over from other donors' samples. The specimen sequenced was CD8+ T cells from PBMCs. Here the CDR3 DNA reads TGTGCCAGCAGTGGATGGAGGGGGGCGGCTGGGGCCAACGTCCTGACTTTC. As protein: CASSGWRGAAGANVLTF.